The 12 T cell receptor beta chains listed next were all sequenced from one sample in a study of blood T cell repertoires in COVID-19. Generated by immunoSEQ multiplex PCR, the TCRdb table keeps only in-frame clones and is missing some. The sample holds around 300,000 clones, 80% to 90% seen once. The material sequenced was PBMCs or T cells enriched from blood (not recorded which). The receptors here all came from a woman between 18 and 29 years old who had recovered from COVID-19.

As for this clone: The sample has other DNA sequences that encode this CDR3 too. The V call is TRBV5-4, the J call TRBJ2-5, with 7 bases identical to TRBD2. The V and J ends lost 1 base and 5 bases, in that order; junction bases with no gene match: 2. Germline V gene data show CDR1 as SGHNT and CDR2 as YYREEE (reference sequence). This CDR3 spans 13 amino acids. The CDR3 region has the DNA TGTGCCAGCAGCTTGCGGGGGGAGGAGACCCAGTACTTC. The encoded protein is CASSLRGEETQYF.

This chain uses TRBV19 with TRBJ1-1; D may be TRBD1 (5 bases). The CDR3 spans 14 residues. V shed 6 bases and J shed 4 bases, with 15 bases lying between them. Germline CDR1 is LNHDA and CDR2 is SQIVND (reference sequence). CDR3 sequence (DNA): TGTGCCAGTAGCGGGGGGTCCCTGGGCACTGAAGCTTTCTTT. Its protein product is CASSGGSLGTEAFF.

The V gene is TRBV27, the J gene TRBJ2-1; 14 positions match TRBD2. Germline CDR1 is MNHEY and CDR2 is SMNVEV (reference sequence). V lost 0 bases to trimming and J lost 8 bases; unmatched junction nucleotides: 3. The CDR3 contains 16 residues. Written as DNA, the CDR3 is TGTGCCAGCAGTTTATCGACTAGCGGGGGGGCGGATGAGCAGTTCTTC. It encodes CASSLSTSGGADEQFF.

This sequence joins TRBV19 and TRBJ2-1, with TRBD1 identical over 9 bases. This CDR3 comprises 16 residues. The V and J ends lost 0 bases and 8 bases, in that order; junction bases with no gene match: 8. Per germline, CDR1 LNHDA and CDR2 SQIVND (reference sequence). CDR3 DNA sequence: TGTGCCAGTAGTATAGATCAGGGACAGGGTTTCTATGAGCAGTTCTTC. Translating gives CASSIDQGQGFYEQFF.

In this sample, this clone turned up a few times. This chain connects TRBV9 to TRBJ1-6; no firm D call. The CDR3 extends over 16 amino acids. The V gene lost 0 bases and the J gene lost 3 bases, with 10 bases spanning the gap. Germline lookup yields CDR1 SGDLS and CDR2 YYNGEE. The CDR3 sequence: CASSVGPLGYNSPLHF. In nucleotides, the CDR3 is TGTGCCAGCAGCGTAGGACCACTAGGCTATAATTCACCCCTCCACTTT.

The chain has TRBV6-4 and TRBJ1-1, with D unclear. Germline-derived CDR1 and CDR2 are MRHNA and SNTAGT. The V gene lost 2 bases and the J gene lost 6 bases, with 10 bases spanning the gap. CDR3 length equals 13 residues. CDR3 in DNA: TGTGCCAGCAGTGACGGAGCCGGCGCTGAAGCTTTCTTT. Its protein is CASSDGAGAEAFF.

This clone was counted only a few times. The chain combines TRBV18 with TRBJ1-2; D is unresolved. The CDR3 runs 15 residues. CDR1 and CDR2 from the germline V gene are KGHSH and LQKENI. V shed 2 bases and J shed 7 bases, with 17 bases lying between them. The CDR3 sequence: CASSPAGNLPSGYTF. The CDR3 DNA sequence: TGTGCCAGCTCACCAGCGGGGAACCTTCCGTCTGGCTACACCTTC.

The V and J genes are TRBV5-1 and TRBJ2-1, with D perhaps TRBD2 (6 bases). The germline V gene encodes CDR1 SGHRS and CDR2 YFSETQ. V was cut by 4 bases and J by 8 bases, with 13 bases left in between. The CDR3 totals 13 residues. The CDR3 sequence is CASSPPSDHEQFF. CDR3 DNA sequence: TGCGCCAGCAGCCCACCTAGCGACCATGAGCAGTTCTTC. The full variable domain, its missing parts supplied by reference TRBV5-1 and TRBJ2-1, is KAGVTQTPRYLIKTRGQQVTLSCSPISGHRSVSWYQQTPGQGLQFLFEYFSETQRNKGNFPGRFSGRQFSNSRSEMNVSTLELGDSALYLCASSPPSDHEQFFGPGTRLTVL.

The chain joins TRBV5-1 to TRBJ2-7, with 9 bases fitting TRBD1. The V segment lost 0 bases and the J segment 3 bases; nucleotides outside the gene matches: 1. This CDR3 spans 14 amino acids. CDR1 and CDR2 (germline): SGHRS, YFSETQ. The CDR3 loop is CASSLAGQGYEQYF. DNA of the CDR3: TGCGCCAGCAGCTTGGCGGGACAGGGCTACGAGCAGTACTTC.

J is TRBJ2-7 and V is TRBV2; 7 nucleotides line up with TRBD1. With 7 bases clipped from V and 0 bases from J, the junction kept 6 bases outside the gene matches. The CDR3 has 14 amino acids. Germline V gene sequence: CDR1 SNHLY, CDR2 FYNNEI. The CDR3 loop is CASTPDRVSYEQYF. The CDR3 coding sequence is TGTGCCAGCACCCCAGACAGGGTCTCCTACGAGCAGTACTTC.

The V gene is TRBV12-3 or TRBV12-4, the J gene TRBJ2-5; D is unclear. CDR3 length: 11 amino acids. Deletions cut 3 bases from V and 5 bases from J, with 4 bases between. The CDR3 sequence: CASSFMETQYF. CDR3 sequence (DNA): TGTGCCAGCAGTTTTATGGAGACCCAGTACTTC.

In this sample, this clone turned up once. The V and J genes are TRBV18 and TRBJ2-5, with a weak D call TRBD2 (5 bases). The CDR3 has 13 residues. V lost 4 bases and J lost 2, with 8 bases in between. Germline CDR1 reads KGHSH; CDR2 reads LQKENI. This chain's CDR3 is CASSRLPQETQYF. The DNA of the CDR3 is TGTGCCAGCTCACGACTACCTCAAGAGACCCAGTACTTC. Based on the CDR3 plus reference TRBV18 and TRBJ2-5, the full variable domain is NAGVMQNPRHLVRRRGQEARLRCSPMKGHSHVYWYRQLPEEGLKFMVYLQKENIIDESGMPKERFSAEFPKEGPSILRIQQVVRGDSAAYFCASSRLPQETQYFGPGTRLLVL.